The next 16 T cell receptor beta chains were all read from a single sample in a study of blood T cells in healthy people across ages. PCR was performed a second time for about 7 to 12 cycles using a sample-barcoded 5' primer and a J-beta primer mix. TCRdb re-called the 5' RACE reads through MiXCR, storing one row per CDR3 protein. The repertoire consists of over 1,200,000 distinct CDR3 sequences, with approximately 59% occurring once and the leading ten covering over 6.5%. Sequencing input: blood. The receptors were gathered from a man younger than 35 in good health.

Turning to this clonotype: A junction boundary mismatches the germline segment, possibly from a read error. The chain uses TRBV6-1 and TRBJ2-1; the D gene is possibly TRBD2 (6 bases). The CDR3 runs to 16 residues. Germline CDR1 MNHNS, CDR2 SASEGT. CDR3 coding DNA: TGTGCCAGCATACCCCTGGGACGAGGGACTTACAAGGAGCAGTTCTTC. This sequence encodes CASIPLGRGTYKEQFF.

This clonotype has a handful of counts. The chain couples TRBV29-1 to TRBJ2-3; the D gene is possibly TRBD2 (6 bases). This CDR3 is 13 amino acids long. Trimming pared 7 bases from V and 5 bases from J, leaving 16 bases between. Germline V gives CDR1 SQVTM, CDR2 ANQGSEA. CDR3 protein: CSGGTSRGDTQYF. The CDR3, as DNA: TGCAGCGGGGGGACTTCCCGGGGAGATACGCAGTATTTT.

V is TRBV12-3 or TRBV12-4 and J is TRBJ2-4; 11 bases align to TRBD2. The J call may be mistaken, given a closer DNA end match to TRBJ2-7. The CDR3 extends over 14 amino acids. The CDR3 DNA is TGTGCCAGCAGTTTCACTAGCGGGAGACACGAGCAGTACTTC. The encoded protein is CASSFTSGRHEQYF.

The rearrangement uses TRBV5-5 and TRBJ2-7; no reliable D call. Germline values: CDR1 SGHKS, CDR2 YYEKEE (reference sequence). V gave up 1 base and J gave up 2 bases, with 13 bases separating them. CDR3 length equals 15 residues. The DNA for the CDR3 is TGTGCCAGCAGCTTGTTGACGGAATCAACCTACGAGCAGTACTTC. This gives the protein CASSLLTESTYEQYF.

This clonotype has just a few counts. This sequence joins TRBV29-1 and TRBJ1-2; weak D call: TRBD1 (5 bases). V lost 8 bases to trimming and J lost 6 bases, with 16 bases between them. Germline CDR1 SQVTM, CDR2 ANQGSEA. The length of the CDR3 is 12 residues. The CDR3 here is CSLGTDRDGYTF. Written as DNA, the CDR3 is TGCAGCCTCGGGACTGACCGGGATGGCTACACCTTC.

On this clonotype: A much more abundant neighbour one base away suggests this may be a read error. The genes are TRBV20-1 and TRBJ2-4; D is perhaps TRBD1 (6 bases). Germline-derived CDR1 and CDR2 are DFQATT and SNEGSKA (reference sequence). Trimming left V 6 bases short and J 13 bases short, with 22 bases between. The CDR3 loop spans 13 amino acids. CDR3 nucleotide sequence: TGCAGTGCCGTCCGGGACACCATAGGGGAGCAGTACTTC. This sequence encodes CSAVRDTIGEQYF.

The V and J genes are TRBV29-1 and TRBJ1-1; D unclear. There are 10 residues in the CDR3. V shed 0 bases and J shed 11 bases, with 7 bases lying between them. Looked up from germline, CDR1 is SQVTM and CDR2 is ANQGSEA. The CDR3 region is CSVEDPLAFF. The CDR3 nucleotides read TGCAGCGTTGAAGATCCGCTCGCTTTCTTT.

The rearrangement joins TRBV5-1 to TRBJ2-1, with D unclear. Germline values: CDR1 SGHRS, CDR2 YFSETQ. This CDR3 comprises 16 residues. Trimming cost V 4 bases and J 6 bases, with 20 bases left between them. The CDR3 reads CASSLSALPPGNEQFF. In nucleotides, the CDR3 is TGCGCCAGCAGCCTCTCCGCACTTCCCCCCGGCAATGAGCAGTTCTTC.

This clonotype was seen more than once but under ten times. CDR3 DNA: TGTGCCAGCAGCTTAACAGGGGGCCACACTGAAGCTTTCTTT. Amino acids: CASSLTGGHTEAFF. The chain carries TRBV7-9 and TRBJ1-1; 9 nucleotides match TRBD1. This CDR3 is built from 14 residues. Germline V gives CDR1 SEHNR, CDR2 FQNEAQ (reference sequence). Trimming removed 2 bases from V and 3 bases from J; junction bases left unmatched: 1.

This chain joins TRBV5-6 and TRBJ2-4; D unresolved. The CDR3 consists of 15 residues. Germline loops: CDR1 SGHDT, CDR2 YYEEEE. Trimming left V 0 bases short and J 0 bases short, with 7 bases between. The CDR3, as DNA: TGTGCCAGCAGCTTGGTCCCGGGAGCCAAAAACATTCAGTACTTC. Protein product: CASSLVPGAKNIQYF. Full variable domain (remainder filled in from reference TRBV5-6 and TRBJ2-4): DAGVTQSPTHLIKTRGQQVTLRCSPKSGHDTVSWYQQALGQGPQFIFQYYEEEERQRGNFPDRFSGHQFPNYSSELNVNALLLGDSALYLCASSLVPGAKNIQYFGAGTRLSVL.

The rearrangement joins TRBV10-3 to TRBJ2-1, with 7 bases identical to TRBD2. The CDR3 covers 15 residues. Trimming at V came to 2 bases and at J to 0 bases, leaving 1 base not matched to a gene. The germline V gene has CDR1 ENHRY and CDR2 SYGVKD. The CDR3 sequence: CAISEERGSYNEQFF. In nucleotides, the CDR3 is TGTGCCATCAGTGAGGAGCGGGGCTCCTACAATGAGCAGTTCTTC.

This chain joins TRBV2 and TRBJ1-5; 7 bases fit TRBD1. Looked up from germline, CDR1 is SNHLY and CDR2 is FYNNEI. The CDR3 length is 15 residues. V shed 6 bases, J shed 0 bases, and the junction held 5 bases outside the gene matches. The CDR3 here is CASRGQAYSNQPQHF. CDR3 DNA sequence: TGTGCCAGCAGAGGACAGGCCTATAGCAATCAGCCCCAGCATTTT.

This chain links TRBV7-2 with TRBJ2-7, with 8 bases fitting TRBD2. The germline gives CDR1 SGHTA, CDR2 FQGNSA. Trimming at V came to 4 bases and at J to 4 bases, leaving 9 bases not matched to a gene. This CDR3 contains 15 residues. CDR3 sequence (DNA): TGTGCCAGCAGCTCCTACGGGGGGGCCTTATACGAGCAGTACTTC. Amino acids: CASSSYGGALYEQYF.

The CDR3 sequence: CSAPTGGNTGELFF. The CDR3 nucleotides read TGCAGTGCTCCGACCGGGGGAAACACCGGGGAGCTGTTTTTT. The chain uses TRBV20-1 and TRBJ2-2; D might be TRBD2 (6 bases). Germline V gene lookup returns CDR1 DFQATT and CDR2 SNEGSKA (reference sequence). The CDR3 contains 14 residues. Between the trimmed V and J ends, which lost 5 bases and 2 bases, there was a span of 12 bases.

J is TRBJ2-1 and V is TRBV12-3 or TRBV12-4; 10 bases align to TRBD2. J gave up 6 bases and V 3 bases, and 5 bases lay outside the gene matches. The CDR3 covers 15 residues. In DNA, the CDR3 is TGTGCCAGCAGTTTTGGCCTAGCGGGGGCCAATGAGCAGTTCTTC. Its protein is CASSFGLAGANEQFF.

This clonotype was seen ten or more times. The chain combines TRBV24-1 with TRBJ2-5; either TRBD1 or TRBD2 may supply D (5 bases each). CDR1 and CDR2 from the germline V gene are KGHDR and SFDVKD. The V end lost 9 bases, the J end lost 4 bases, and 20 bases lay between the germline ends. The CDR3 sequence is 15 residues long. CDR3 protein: CATSLGGDLAETQYF. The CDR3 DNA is TGTGCCACCTCTTTAGGTGGGGACCTGGCAGAGACCCAGTACTTC.